These T cell receptor beta chains were read from a single sample in a study of technical replicates of blood from several donors. Assay: immunoSEQ multiplex PCR; the TCRdb copy retains only in-frame clones and omits some. The sample yields approximately 80,000 clones, more than 95% seen once. Sequencing was performed on T cells isolated from PBMCs. All receptors come from a human donor in good health. CDR3s include the opening cysteine and the closing phenylalanine or tryptophan. Fields, in order: V gene, clone size, D gene, J gene, CDR3 protein, CDR3 DNA. D genes are given only for firm matches. The size field is filled for only some rows; it gives once, few, many or a size class.

v_gene: TRBV5-4
abundance: NA
d_gene: TRBD1
j_gene: TRBJ2-7
CDR3aa: CASSSPGQGAYEQYF
CDR3nt: TGTGCCAGCAGCTCCCCGGGACAGGGGGCTTACGAGCAGTACTTC

v_gene: TRBV5-1
abundance: once
d_gene: TRBD2
j_gene: TRBJ2-2
CDR3aa: CASSDGLAGAGELFF
CDR3nt: TGCGCCAGCAGCGACGGACTAGCGGGAGCCGGGGAGCTGTTTTTT

v_gene: TRBV10-2
abundance: NA
d_gene: TRBD2
j_gene: TRBJ2-1
CDR3aa: CASSELGLADYNEQFF
CDR3nt: TGCGCCAGCAGTGAGCTGGGACTAGCGGATTACAATGAGCAGTTCTTC

v_gene: TRBV5-1
abundance: NA
d_gene: TRBD1
j_gene: TRBJ2-7
CDR3aa: CASRSGTGSYEQYF
CDR3nt: TGCGCCAGCAGATCCGGGACAGGCTCCTACGAGCAGTACTTC

v_gene: TRBV11-1
abundance: NA
d_gene: NA
j_gene: TRBJ2-7
CDR3aa: CASSRGGFYSYEQYF
CDR3nt: TGTGCCAGCAGCCGAGGGGGTTTTTACTCCTACGAGCAGTACTTC

v_gene: TRBV27
abundance: NA
d_gene: NA
j_gene: TRBJ2-1
CDR3aa: CASTPSGTPYNEQFF
CDR3nt: TGTGCCAGCACCCCCTCCGGGACTCCCTACAATGAGCAGTTCTTC

v_gene: TRBV27
abundance: NA
d_gene: NA
j_gene: TRBJ1-2
CDR3aa: CASGETGYGYTF
CDR3nt: TGTGCCAGCGGAGAAACAGGGTATGGCTACACCTTC

v_gene: TRBV5-1
abundance: NA
d_gene: NA
j_gene: TRBJ2-5
CDR3aa: CASRDFYF
CDR3nt: TGCGCCAGCAGGGACTTTTACTTC

v_gene: TRBV15
abundance: NA
d_gene: TRBD1
j_gene: TRBJ1-6
CDR3aa: CATSNDRVMGSPLHF
CDR3nt: TGTGCCACCAGTAACGACAGGGTTATGGGTTCACCCCTCCACTTT

v_gene: TRBV6-5
abundance: NA
d_gene: NA
j_gene: TRBJ1-5
CDR3aa: CASMPAENQPQHF
CDR3nt: TGTGCCAGCATGCCCGCGGAAAATCAGCCCCAGCATTTT

v_gene: TRBV9
abundance: NA
d_gene: NA
j_gene: TRBJ2-7
CDR3aa: CASSVGGRSYEQYF
CDR3nt: TGTGCCAGCAGCGTAGGGGGGCGCTCCTACGAGCAGTACTTC

v_gene: TRBV4-1
abundance: once
d_gene: TRBD1
j_gene: TRBJ1-5
CDR3aa: CASSQVHRGPSNQPQHF
CDR3nt: TGCGCCAGCAGCCAAGTCCACAGGGGGCCTTCTAATCAGCCCCAGCATTTT

v_gene: TRBV6-5
abundance: NA
d_gene: NA
j_gene: TRBJ2-7
CDR3aa: CASSDDRPPYEQYF
CDR3nt: TGTGCCAGCAGTGATGACAGGCCTCCCTACGAGCAGTACTTC

v_gene: TRBV30
abundance: once
d_gene: NA
j_gene: TRBJ1-1
CDR3aa: CAWTGYTEAFF
CDR3nt: TGTGCCTGGACGGGGTACACTGAAGCTTTCTTT

v_gene: TRBV6-1
abundance: NA
d_gene: NA
j_gene: TRBJ2-7
CDR3aa: CASSHSDSSLREQYF
CDR3nt: TGTGCCAGCAGCCACTCGGACAGTAGCCTACGCGAGCAGTACTTC

v_gene: TRBV29-1
abundance: once
d_gene: TRBD1
j_gene: TRBJ2-2
CDR3aa: CSVADTGAGELFF
CDR3nt: TGCAGCGTCGCGGATACAGGGGCCGGGGAGCTGTTTTTT

v_gene: TRBV4-2
abundance: NA
d_gene: TRBD1
j_gene: TRBJ2-4
CDR3aa: CASSQTGEHIQYF
CDR3nt: TGTGCCAGCAGCCAAACAGGGGAGCACATTCAGTACTTC

v_gene: TRBV28
abundance: NA
d_gene: TRBD2
j_gene: TRBJ2-1
CDR3aa: CASSLIAGGPEQFF
CDR3nt: TGTGCCAGCAGTCTCATAGCGGGAGGGCCGGAGCAGTTCTTC

v_gene: TRBV7-9
abundance: NA
d_gene: NA
j_gene: TRBJ1-2
CDR3aa: CASSLAGWFGNLDYGYTF
CDR3nt: TGTGCCAGCAGCTTAGCCGGATGGTTCGGGAACCTCGACTATGGCTACACCTTC

v_gene: TRBV5-1
abundance: NA
d_gene: NA
j_gene: TRBJ2-7
CDR3aa: CASSSNRLVEGYEQYF
CDR3nt: TGCGCCAGCAGCTCTAACCGCTTGGTGGAGGGCTACGAGCAGTACTTC

v_gene: TRBV6-1
abundance: NA
d_gene: NA
j_gene: TRBJ2-7
CDR3aa: CASRGGHEQYF
CDR3nt: TGTGCCAGCAGGGGGGGACACGAGCAGTACTTC

v_gene: TRBV29-1
abundance: NA
d_gene: TRBD2
j_gene: TRBJ2-1
CDR3aa: CSVDAGDYNEQFF
CDR3nt: TGCAGCGTTGATGCGGGGGACTACAATGAGCAGTTCTTC

v_gene: TRBV7-3
abundance: NA
d_gene: NA
j_gene: TRBJ2-5
CDR3aa: CASSLTGLAKETQYF
CDR3nt: TGTGCCAGCAGCTTAACGGGCCTAGCCAAAGAGACCCAGTACTTC

v_gene: TRBV5-1
abundance: NA
d_gene: TRBD2
j_gene: TRBJ2-1
CDR3aa: CASSLVASGSYNEQFF
CDR3nt: TGCGCCAGCAGCTTGGTGGCTAGCGGCTCCTACAATGAGCAGTTCTTC

v_gene: TRBV5-1
abundance: NA
d_gene: TRBD2
j_gene: TRBJ2-1
CDR3aa: CASSLGLAGSSYNEQFF
CDR3nt: TGCGCCAGCAGCTTGGGGCTAGCGGGGAGCTCCTACAATGAGCAGTTCTTC

v_gene: TRBV5-1
abundance: NA
d_gene: TRBD2
j_gene: TRBJ2-5
CDR3aa: CASSIPKGTSGRGETQYF
CDR3nt: TGCGCCAGCAGCATACCAAAAGGGACTAGCGGGAGGGGAGAGACCCAGTACTTC